The clone carrying this T cell receptor (beta chain) was counted between two and nine times. Its antigen is currently unknown. This specimen comes from a study of beta chain features in type 1 diabetes. Across the study: Investigators examined 107,917,701 sorted cells across all samples. General study findings and limits: Moderate yet significant TCRB CDR3 shortening was seen in Type 1 diabetes patients in all four CD4+ subsets. Short templates might get an advantage during PCR, and this would be equal in patients and controls.

With V trimmed by 3 bases and J by 5 bases, 1 base remained unmatched. This CDR3 has 15 residues. Germline assignment: CDR1 SGHTA and CDR2 FQGNSA. The whole isolated RNA underwent reverse transcription, so sequencing captured expressed TCRB transcripts. Produced via immunoSEQ multiplex PCR; TCRdb's table is partial and in-frame only. The sample yields some 640,000 clones, roughly an eighth seen once. Naive, central memory, regulatory and stem cell-like memory cells within the CD4+ compartment were sorted using CD45RO/CCR7/CD25/CD127/CD95/CD27. The sequence came from a young man with type 1 diabetes. What was sequenced was naive CD4+ T cells from blood. This sequence joins TRBV7-2 and TRBJ2-3; 14 nucleotides agree with TRBD2. The CDR3 here is CASSFGLAGGDTQYF. For the CDR3, the DNA is TGTGCCAGCAGCTTCGGACTAGCGGGAGGAGATACGCAGTATTTT.